This entry describes one T cell receptor beta chain. Its specificity is not known. The data were taken from a study of shared clonotypes between healthy human individuals. Study details: Each donor's CD8 memory used one plate, CD8 naive two, each CD4 subset three.

Whole-study results and caveats: Clonotype sharing across a handful of donors was observed for around 4.5% of naive CD4 clonotypes.

TCRdb's table, derived via immunoSEQ multiplex PCR, lists solely in-frame clones and lacks some. Among around 690,000 clones listed, 90% were seen once. The CDR3 loop spans 11 amino acids. Trimming removed 7 bases from V and 5 bases from J, with 9 bases in between. The germline V gene encodes CDR1 WSHSY and CDR2 SAAADI. The J gene is TRBJ2-7, the V gene TRBV10-2, with D possibly TRBD2 on 6 matching bases. The sequenced sample was memory CD8+ T cells from PBMCs. Described subset: CD45RO+ cells pooled with CCR7-negative TemRA cells. The clonotype was recovered from a man aged 18-30 years in good health. Some clones in this sample may be carry-over from other donors' samples. This CDR3 reads CASMRGHEQYF. The CDR3 bases are TGCGCCAGCATGCGGGGACACGAGCAGTACTTC.